The entry below describes one T cell receptor beta chain. The target antigen is unknown. Both 60 Vbeta primers and 13 Jbeta primers went into the PCR. Clones were sequenced by immunoSEQ multiplex PCR, and TCRdb holds only the in-frame ones, with some missing. The sample holds about 160,000 clones, around three quarters seen once. This entry belongs to a study of cytomegalovirus exposure and HLA in healthy donors. Germline V gene lookup returns CDR1 MDHEN and CDR2 SYDVKM. There are 15 residues in the CDR3. The V gene lost 5 bases and the J gene lost 4 bases, with 15 bases spanning the gap. Study-wide results and caveats: Earlier findings revealed that most TCR beta V segments proved productive either about 87% or about 30% of the time.

The sequence was obtained from a middle-aged woman in good health and CMV-seronegative. Input material: PBMCs. The rearrangement joins TRBV28 to TRBJ1-3; the D is unclear. CDR3 coding DNA: TGTGCCAGCAGTACCCTGGGCGCGAACGGAAACACCATATATTTT. The encoded protein is CASSTLGANGNTIYF.